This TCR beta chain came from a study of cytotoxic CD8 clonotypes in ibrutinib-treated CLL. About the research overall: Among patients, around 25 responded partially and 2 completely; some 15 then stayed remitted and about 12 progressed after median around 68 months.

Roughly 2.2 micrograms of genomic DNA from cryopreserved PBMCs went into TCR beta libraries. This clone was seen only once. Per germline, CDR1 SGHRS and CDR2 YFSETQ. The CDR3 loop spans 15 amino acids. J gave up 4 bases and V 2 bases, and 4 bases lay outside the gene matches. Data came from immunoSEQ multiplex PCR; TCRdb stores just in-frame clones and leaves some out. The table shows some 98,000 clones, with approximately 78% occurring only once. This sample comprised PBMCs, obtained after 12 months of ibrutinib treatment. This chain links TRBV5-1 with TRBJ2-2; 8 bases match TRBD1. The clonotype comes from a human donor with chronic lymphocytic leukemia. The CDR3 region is CASSFTGGSTGELFF. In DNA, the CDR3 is TGCGCCAGCAGCTTCACAGGGGGGAGCACCGGGGAGCTGTTTTTT.